A single T cell receptor (beta chain) is shown here with its context. The antigen remains undetermined. Some clones are missing from TCRdb's copy, which holds only in-frame ones; the method was immunoSEQ multiplex PCR. The sample shows under 45,000 clones, 88% of them seen only once. The sample is drawn from a study of T cell clonotyping in hematopoietic cell transplantation. Study results and limitations: Cells were unsorted, so CD4 and CD8 contributions were not separated.

Source material: peripheral blood mononuclear cells. The origin of this receptor is a middle-aged woman in good health. Some clones in this sample may be carry-over from other donors' samples.

The CDR3: CSVWPLGLTPSEAFF. In DNA form, the CDR3 reads TGCAGCGTTTGGCCCTTGGGTCTTACGCCCTCTGAAGCTTTCTTT. This chain connects TRBV29-1 to TRBJ1-1; D call uncertain. Trimming shortened V by 5 bases and J by 6 bases, and 22 bases separated the two germline ends. This CDR3 has 15 amino acids. Germline loops: CDR1 SQVTM, CDR2 ANQGSEA.